This passage covers 10 T cell receptor beta chains from one sample sequenced in a study of shared clonotypes between healthy human individuals (dated by TCRdb to about 2020). Library construction relied on the immunoSEQ multiplex PCR assay. TCRdb took this table from immuneACCESS and kept in-frame rearrangements with V and J called. Such tables lack part of the clones; where checked against another copy, unresolved V genes explain under half of the gap, and the rest is unexplained. In this sample the table shows under 2,500,000 clones, around 95% of which occur a single time. Roughly 0.13% of the sample is in the top ten clones. The sequencing input was naive CD4+ T cells sorted from blood. In the paper's terms, the cell subset or site label means: CD45RA+ positively selected. The receptors stem from a man younger than 35 in good health.

The chain has TRBV2 and TRBJ1-2; 10 nucleotides align to TRBD1. CDR3 length: 13 residues. From germline, CDR1 is SNHLY and CDR2 FYNNEI. V was pared by 7 bases and J by 6 bases, with 5 bases of the junction left unmatched. The CDR3 loop is CASTMGTGDGYTF. In nucleotides, the CDR3 is TGTGCCAGCACCATGGGGACAGGGGATGGCTACACCTTC.

The gene calls are TRBV10-1 and TRBJ2-1; 8 bases line up with TRBD2. The CDR3 runs 16 residues. Trimming removed 3 bases from V and 7 bases from J; junction bases left unmatched: 11. The germline gives CDR1 WNHNN, CDR2 SYGVQD (reference sequence). The CDR3 nucleotides are TGCGCCAGCAGTGAAGGGGAAGCGGGAGAGGGAAATGAGCAGTTCTTC. This encodes CASSEGEAGEGNEQFF.

This rearrangement joins TRBV28 to TRBJ2-2, with D possibly matching TRBD2 (6 bases). Trimming took 2 bases from V and 7 from J, leaving 17 bases between them. From germline, CDR1 is MDHEN and CDR2 SYDVKM. The CDR3 contains 16 residues. The CDR3: CASSLRVAGRGGELFF. The CDR3 nucleotides read TGTGCCAGCAGTTTACGGGTCGCAGGGCGGGGCGGGGAGCTGTTTTTT.

The rearrangement uses TRBV28 and TRBJ2-3; TRBD2 agrees at 11 bases. The CDR3 sequence is 16 residues long. Germline values: CDR1 MDHEN, CDR2 SYDVKM. After removal of 6 bases from V and 3 bases from J, the junction contained 8 bases not matched to a gene. CDR3 DNA sequence: TGTGCCAGCAGCCCTGTAGCGGGAGGGCCAACAGATACGCAGTATTTT. Protein: CASSPVAGGPTDTQYF.

The rearrangement joins TRBV7-2 to TRBJ2-1, with a possible D match to TRBD1 (5 bases). V lost 5 bases to trimming and J lost 7 bases, with 18 bases between them. The germline V gene has CDR1 SGHTA and CDR2 FQGNSA. The CDR3 is made up of 15 amino acids. The CDR3 coding sequence is TGTGCCAGCAGCCTAGATGACAGATCTGCGAATGAGCAGTTCTTC. Its translation is CASSLDDRSANEQFF.

The chain carries TRBV7-2 and TRBJ2-3, with D unresolved. Germline CDR1 SGHTA, CDR2 FQGNSA. CDR3 length: 14 residues. Trimming took off 3 bases at V and 2 bases at J, with 9 bases between the two ends. The CDR3 nucleotides read TGTGCCAGCAGCTTTCGGCGGAACACAGATACGCAGTATTTT. It translates to CASSFRRNTDTQYF.

The chain recombines TRBV5-1 with TRBJ1-6, with TRBD1 identical over 7 bases. CDR3 length equals 15 residues. Germline V gene sequence: CDR1 SGHRS, CDR2 YFSETQ. Trimming took 5 bases from V and 5 from J; bases not matched to a gene: 7. In DNA form, the CDR3 reads TGCGCCAGCAGACCCGGGACAGCTAATAATTCACCCCTCCACTTT. Translation: CASRPGTANNSPLHF.

This chain connects TRBV11-2 to TRBJ2-7; D is undetermined. Per germline, CDR1 SGHAT and CDR2 FQNNGV. Trimming pared 5 bases from V and 0 bases from J, leaving 17 bases between. The CDR3 runs 16 residues. The CDR3 is CASSPRVSPNSYEQYF. DNA of the CDR3: TGTGCCAGCAGCCCCCGGGTTTCCCCTAACTCCTACGAGCAGTACTTC.

J is TRBJ2-1 and V is TRBV30; 7 bases match TRBD2. With 4 bases clipped from V and 8 bases from J, the junction kept 11 bases outside the gene matches. The CDR3 runs to 14 residues. Germline V lookup: CDR1 GTSNPN, CDR2 SVGIG (reference sequence). In DNA, the CDR3 is TGTGCCTGGATGCGGAGCGGGATTCTCCATGAGCAGTTCTTC. Translating it yields CAWMRSGILHEQFF.

This chain connects TRBV4-1 to TRBJ2-5, with 10 bases fitting TRBD2. Per germline, CDR1 MGHRA and CDR2 YSYEKL. The junction had 8 bases not matched to a gene; V was cut back by 0 bases and J by 13 bases. The CDR3 extends over 14 amino acids. CDR3 protein: CASSQESGTSVLYF. CDR3 bases: TGCGCCAGCAGCCAAGAATCCGGGACTAGCGTTCTGTACTTC.